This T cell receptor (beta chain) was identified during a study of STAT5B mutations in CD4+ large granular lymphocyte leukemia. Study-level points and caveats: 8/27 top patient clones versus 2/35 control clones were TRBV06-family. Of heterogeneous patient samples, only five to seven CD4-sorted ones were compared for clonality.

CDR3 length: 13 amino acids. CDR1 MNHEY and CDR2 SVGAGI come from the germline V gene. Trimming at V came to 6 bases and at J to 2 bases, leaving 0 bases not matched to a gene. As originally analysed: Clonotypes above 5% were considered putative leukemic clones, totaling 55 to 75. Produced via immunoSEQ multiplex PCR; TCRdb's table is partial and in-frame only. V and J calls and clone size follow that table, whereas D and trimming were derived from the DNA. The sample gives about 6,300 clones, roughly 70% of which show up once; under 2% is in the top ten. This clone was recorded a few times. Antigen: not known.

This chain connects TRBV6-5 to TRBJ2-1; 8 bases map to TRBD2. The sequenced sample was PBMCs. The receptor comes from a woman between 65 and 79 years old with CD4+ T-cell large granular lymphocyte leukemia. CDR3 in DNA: TGTGCCAGCAGACTAGCGGCCTACAATGAGCAGTTCTTC. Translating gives CASRLAAYNEQFF.